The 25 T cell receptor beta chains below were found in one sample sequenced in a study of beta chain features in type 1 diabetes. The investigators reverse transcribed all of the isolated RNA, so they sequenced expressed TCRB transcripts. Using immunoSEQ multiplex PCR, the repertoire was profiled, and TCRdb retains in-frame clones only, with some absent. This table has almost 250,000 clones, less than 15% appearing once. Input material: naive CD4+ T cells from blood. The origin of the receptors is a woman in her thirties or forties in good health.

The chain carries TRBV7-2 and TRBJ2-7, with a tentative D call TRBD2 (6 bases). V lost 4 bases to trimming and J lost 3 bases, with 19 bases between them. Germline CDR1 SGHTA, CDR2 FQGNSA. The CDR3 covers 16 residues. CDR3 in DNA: TGTGCCAGCAGCTCCCCGATGGAGGGCGAGAGCTACGAGCAGTACTTC. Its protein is CASSSPMEGESYEQYF. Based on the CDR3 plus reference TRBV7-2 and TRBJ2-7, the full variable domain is GAGVSQSPSNKVTEKGKDVELRCDPISGHTALYWYRQSLGQGLEFLIYFQGNSAPDKSGLPSDRFSAERTGGSVSTLTIQRTQQEDSAVYLCASSSPMEGESYEQYFGPGTRLTVT.

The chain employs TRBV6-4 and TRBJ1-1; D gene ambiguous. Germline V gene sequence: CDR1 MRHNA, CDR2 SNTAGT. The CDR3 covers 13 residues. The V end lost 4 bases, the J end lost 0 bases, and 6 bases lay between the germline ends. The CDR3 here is CASSGEMNTEAFF. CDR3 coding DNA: TGTGCCAGCAGTGGAGAAATGAACACTGAAGCTTTCTTT.

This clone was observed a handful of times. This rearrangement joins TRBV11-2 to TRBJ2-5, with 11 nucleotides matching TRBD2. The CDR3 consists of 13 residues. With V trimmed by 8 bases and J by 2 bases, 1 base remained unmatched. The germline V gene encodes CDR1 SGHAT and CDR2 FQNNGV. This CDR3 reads CASRLAGQETQYF. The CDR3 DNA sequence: TGTGCCAGCCGACTAGCGGGGCAAGAGACCCAGTACTTC.

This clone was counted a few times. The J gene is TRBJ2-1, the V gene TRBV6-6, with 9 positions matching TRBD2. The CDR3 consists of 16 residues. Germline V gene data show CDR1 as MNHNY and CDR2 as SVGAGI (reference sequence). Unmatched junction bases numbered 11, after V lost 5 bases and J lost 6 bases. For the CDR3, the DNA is TGTGCCAGCAGTCGGGGGGTAGCGGGGGTGGGCAATGAGCAGTTCTTC. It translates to CASSRGVAGVGNEQFF.

DNA for the CDR3: TGTGCCAGCAGTTATGCCGAGGGCGTTTCAGAGACCCAGTACTTC. Its protein is CASSYAEGVSETQYF. The chain employs TRBV6-5 and TRBJ2-5; D perhaps matches TRBD2 (5 bases). Trimming shortened V by 3 bases and J by 4 bases, and 15 bases separated the two germline ends. The germline V gene encodes CDR1 MNHEY and CDR2 SVGAGI. The CDR3 is 15 amino acids.

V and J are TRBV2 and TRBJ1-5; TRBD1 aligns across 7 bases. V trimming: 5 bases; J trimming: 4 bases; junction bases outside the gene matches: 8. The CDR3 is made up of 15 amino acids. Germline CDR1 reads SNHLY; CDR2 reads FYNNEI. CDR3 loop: CASSIGQVGNQPQHF. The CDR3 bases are TGTGCCAGCAGTATTGGACAGGTGGGAAATCAGCCCCAGCATTTT.

The CDR3 loop is CASSPQTGNTIYF. The CDR3 DNA is TGTGCCAGCTCACCCCAAACTGGAAACACCATATATTTT. This chain links TRBV18 with TRBJ1-3, with no clear D. The ends were cut back, 3 bases at V and 2 bases at J, with 5 bases in the middle. Germline CDR1 is KGHSH and CDR2 is LQKENI. CDR3 size: 13 residues.

CDR3 in amino acids: CASSSTGGREQPQHF. In nucleotides, the CDR3 is TGCGCCAGCAGCTCAACAGGGGGCCGGGAGCAGCCCCAGCATTTT. The chain carries TRBV5-1 and TRBJ1-5, with 9 bases fitting TRBD1. Germline V lookup: CDR1 SGHRS, CDR2 YFSETQ. The V segment lost 3 bases and the J segment 7 bases; nucleotides outside the gene matches: 8. The CDR3 consists of 15 residues.

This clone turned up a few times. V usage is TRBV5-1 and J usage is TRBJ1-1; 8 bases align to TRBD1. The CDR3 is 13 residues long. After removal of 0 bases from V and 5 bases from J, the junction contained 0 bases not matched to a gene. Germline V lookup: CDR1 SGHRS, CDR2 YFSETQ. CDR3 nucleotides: TGCGCCAGCAGCTTGGGGACAGGGACTGAAGCTTTCTTT. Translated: CASSLGTGTEAFF.

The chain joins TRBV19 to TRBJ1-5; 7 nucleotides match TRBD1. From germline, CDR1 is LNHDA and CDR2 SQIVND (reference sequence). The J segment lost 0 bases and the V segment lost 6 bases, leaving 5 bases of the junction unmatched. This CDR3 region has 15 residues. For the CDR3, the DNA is TGTGCCAGTAGCCAAGGACAGGCTAGCAATCAGCCCCAGCATTTT. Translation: CASSQGQASNQPQHF.

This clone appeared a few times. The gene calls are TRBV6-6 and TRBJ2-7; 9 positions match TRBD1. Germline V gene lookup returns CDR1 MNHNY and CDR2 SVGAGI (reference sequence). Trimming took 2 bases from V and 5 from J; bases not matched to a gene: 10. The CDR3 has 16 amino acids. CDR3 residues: CASSYLSTGGFNEQYF. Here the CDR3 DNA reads TGTGCCAGCAGTTACCTATCGACAGGGGGGTTTAACGAGCAGTACTTC.

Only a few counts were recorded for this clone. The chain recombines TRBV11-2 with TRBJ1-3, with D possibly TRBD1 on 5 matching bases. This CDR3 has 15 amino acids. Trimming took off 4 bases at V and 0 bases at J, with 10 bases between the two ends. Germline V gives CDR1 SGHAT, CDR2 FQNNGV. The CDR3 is CASSSRQHSGNTIYF. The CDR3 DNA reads TGTGCCAGCAGCTCCCGACAGCACTCTGGAAACACCATATATTTT. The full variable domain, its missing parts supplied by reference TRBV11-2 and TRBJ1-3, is EAGVAQSPRYKIIEKRQSVAFWCNPISGHATLYWYQQILGQGPKLLIQFQNNGVVDDSQLPKDRFSAERLKGVDSTLKIQPAKLEDSAVYLCASSSRQHSGNTIYFGEGSWLTVV.

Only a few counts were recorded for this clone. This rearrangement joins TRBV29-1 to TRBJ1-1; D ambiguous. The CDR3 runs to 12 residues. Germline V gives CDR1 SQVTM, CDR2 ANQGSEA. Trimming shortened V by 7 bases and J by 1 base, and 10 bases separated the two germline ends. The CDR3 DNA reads TGCAGCGCAGCTCCAGGGAACACTGAAGCTTTCTTT. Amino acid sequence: CSAAPGNTEAFF. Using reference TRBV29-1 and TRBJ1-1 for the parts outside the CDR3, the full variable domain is SAVISQKPSRDICQRGTSLTIQCQVDSQVTMMFWYRQQPGQSLTLIATANQGSEATYESGFVIDKFPISRPNLTFSTLTVSNMSPEDSSIYLCSAAPGNTEAFFGQGTRLTVV.

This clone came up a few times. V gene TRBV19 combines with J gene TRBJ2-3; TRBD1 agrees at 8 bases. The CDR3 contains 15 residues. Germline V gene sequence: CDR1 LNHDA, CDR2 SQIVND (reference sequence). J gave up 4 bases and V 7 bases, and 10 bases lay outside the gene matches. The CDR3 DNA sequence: TGTGCCAGTAACCACGCAGGGGGCTTCTCAGATACGCAGTATTTT. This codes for CASNHAGGFSDTQYF.

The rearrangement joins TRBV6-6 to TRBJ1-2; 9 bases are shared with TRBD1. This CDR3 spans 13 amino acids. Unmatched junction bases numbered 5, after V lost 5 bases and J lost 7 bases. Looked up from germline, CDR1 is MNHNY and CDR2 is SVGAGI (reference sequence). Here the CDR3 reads CASSPGTGLGYTF. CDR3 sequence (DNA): TGTGCCAGCAGTCCCGGGACAGGGCTTGGCTACACCTTC.

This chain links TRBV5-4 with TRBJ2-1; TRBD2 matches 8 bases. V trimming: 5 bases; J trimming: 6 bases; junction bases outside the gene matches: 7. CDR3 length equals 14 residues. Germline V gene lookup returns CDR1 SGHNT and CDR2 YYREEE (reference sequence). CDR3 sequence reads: CASSRGGALNEQFF. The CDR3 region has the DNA TGTGCCAGCAGTCGGGGGGGGGCCCTCAATGAGCAGTTCTTC.

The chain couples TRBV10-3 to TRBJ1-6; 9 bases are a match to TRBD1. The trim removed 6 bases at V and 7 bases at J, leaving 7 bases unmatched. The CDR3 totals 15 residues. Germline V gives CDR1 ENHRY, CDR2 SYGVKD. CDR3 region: CAIRGRDRENSPLHF. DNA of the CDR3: TGTGCCATCAGAGGGAGGGACAGGGAAAATTCACCCCTCCACTTT.

The CDR3 sequence is CASSQDRTSGEISYEQYF. The CDR3 DNA follows: TGCGCCAGCAGCCAAGATAGGACTAGCGGGGAGATCTCCTACGAGCAGTACTTC. The rearrangement uses TRBV4-1 and TRBJ2-7; TRBD2 agrees at 12 bases. Looked up from germline, CDR1 is MGHRA and CDR2 is YSYEKL. CDR3 length: 18 residues. Germline trimming cut 0 bases from V and 0 bases from J; bases unmatched to any gene: 6.

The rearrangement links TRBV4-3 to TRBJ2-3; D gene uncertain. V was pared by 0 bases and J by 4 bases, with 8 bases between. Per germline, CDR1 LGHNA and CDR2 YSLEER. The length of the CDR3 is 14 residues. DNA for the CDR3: TGCGCCAGCAGCCAAGACACAGCCTCAGATACGCAGTATTTT. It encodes CASSQDTASDTQYF.

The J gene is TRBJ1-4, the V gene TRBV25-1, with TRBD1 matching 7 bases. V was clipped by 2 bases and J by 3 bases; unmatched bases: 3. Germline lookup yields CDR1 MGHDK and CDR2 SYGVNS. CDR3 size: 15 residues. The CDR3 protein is CASSEDRAANEKLFF. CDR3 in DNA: TGTGCCAGCAGTGAAGACAGGGCCGCTAATGAAAAACTGTTTTTT.

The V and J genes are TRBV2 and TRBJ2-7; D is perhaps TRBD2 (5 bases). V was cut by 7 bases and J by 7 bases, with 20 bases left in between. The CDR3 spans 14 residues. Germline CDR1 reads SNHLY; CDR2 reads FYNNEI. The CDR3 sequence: CASTGNRAGGEQYF. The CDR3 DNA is TGTGCCAGCACCGGTAACCGGGCAGGCGGGGAGCAGTACTTC.

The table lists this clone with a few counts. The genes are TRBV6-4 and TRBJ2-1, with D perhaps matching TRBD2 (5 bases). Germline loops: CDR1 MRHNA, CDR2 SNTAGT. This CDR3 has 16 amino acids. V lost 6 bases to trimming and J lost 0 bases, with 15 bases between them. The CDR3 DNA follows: TGTGCCAGCAGCTCCCAACTAGGGAGCTCCTACAATGAGCAGTTCTTC. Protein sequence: CASSSQLGSSYNEQFF.

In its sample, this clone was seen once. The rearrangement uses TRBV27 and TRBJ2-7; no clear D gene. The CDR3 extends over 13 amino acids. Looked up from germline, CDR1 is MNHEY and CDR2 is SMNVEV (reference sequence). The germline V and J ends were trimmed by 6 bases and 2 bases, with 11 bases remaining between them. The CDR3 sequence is CASSQYRAYEQYF. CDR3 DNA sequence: TGTGCCAGCAGCCAATACAGAGCCTACGAGCAGTACTTC.

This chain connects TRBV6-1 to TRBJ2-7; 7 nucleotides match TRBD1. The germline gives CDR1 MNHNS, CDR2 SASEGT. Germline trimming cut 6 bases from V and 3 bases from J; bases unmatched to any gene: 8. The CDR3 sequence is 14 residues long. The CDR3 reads CASSIRDRNYEQYF. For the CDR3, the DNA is TGTGCCAGCAGCATCCGGGACAGAAACTACGAGCAGTACTTC.

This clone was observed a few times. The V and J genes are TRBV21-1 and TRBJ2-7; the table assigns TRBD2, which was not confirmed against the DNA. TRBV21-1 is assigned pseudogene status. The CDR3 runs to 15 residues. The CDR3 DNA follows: TGTGCCAGCAGCAAAGTGCGGGACCCCTCCTACGAGCAGTACTTC. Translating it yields CASSKVRDPSYEQYF.